This TCR beta chain was sequenced during a study of CD8 T cells in Susac syndrome. The RNA input was roughly 0.5 to 1 ug, and it was reverse transcribed with random hexamers. TCRdb re-called the immunoSEQ multiplex PCR reads through MiXCR, storing one row per CDR3 protein. The sample yields 250,000 to 300,000 distinct CDR3 sequences, 89% seen once. The V gene's germline CDR1 is LGHNA and CDR2 YNFKEQ. The CDR3 covers 12 residues. Trimming stripped 1 base from V and 10 bases from J, with 8 bases between. The authors sequenced TCR beta from blood CD8+ and CD4+ T cells. The CD8+ and CD4+ T cells were negatively isolated, with the TEMRA cells enriched by FACS.

V and J are TRBV4-2 and TRBJ2-1, with D unresolved. The material sequenced was CD8+ T cells from PBMCs. This clonotype was sampled from a human donor with multiple sclerosis. The CDR3 protein is CASSQVGLEQFF. For the CDR3, the DNA is TGTGCCAGCAGCCAAGTAGGGCTAGAGCAGTTCTTC.